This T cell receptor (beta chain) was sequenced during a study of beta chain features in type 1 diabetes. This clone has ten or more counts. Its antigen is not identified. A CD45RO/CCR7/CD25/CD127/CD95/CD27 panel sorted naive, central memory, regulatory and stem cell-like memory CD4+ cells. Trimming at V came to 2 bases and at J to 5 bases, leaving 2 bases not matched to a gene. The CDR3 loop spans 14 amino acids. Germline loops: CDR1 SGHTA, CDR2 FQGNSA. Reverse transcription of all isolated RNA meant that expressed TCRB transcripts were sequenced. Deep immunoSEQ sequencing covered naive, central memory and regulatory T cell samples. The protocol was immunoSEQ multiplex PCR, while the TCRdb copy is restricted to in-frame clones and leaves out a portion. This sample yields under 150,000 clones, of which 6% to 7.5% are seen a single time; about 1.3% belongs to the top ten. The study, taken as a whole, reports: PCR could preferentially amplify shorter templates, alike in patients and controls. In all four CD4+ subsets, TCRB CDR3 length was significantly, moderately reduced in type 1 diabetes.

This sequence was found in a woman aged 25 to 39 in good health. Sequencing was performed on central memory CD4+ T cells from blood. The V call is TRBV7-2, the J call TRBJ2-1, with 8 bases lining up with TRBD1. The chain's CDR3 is CASSLRTGNNEQFF. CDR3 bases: TGTGCCAGCAGCTTAAGGACAGGGAACAATGAGCAGTTCTTC.